The clone carrying this TCR beta chain was counted a few times. This CDR3 region has 14 residues. V dropped 10 bases and J dropped 4; count of bases not matched to a gene: 9. Germline V CDR1 and CDR2: SNHLY, FYNNEI. This sample is drawn from a study of beta chain features in type 1 diabetes. cDNA synthesis used the whole RNA isolate, giving expressed TCRB sequences. Method: immunoSEQ multiplex PCR; TCRdb's copy keeps in-frame clones and lacks some. This sample has roughly 350,000 clones, with approximately 10% found just once. Sequenced material: naive CD4+ T cells from blood. This receptor was identified in a woman in her 30s in good health. The genes are TRBV2 and TRBJ2-3, with TRBD2 matching over 9 bases. Here the CDR3 reads CATAGLAESDTQYF. The CDR3, as DNA: TGTGCCACCGCGGGACTAGCAGAATCAGATACGCAGTATTTT.